This TCR beta chain came from a study of T cells after yellow fever vaccination. The germline CDR1 and CDR2 sequences are MNHEY and SVGAGI. CDR3 size: 14 residues. Trimming took 4 bases from V and 6 from J; bases not matched to a gene: 5. A 5'RACE template-switching step, the method used to make TCR cDNA, added a universal primer site and UMIs. TCRdb re-called the 5' RACE reads with MiXCR, one entry per CDR3 protein. The sample has around 230,000 distinct CDR3 sequences; about 7% are singletons. The sequence was obtained from a man under 40 who received the YFV17D yellow fever vaccine. This rearrangement joins TRBV6-5 to TRBJ1-5; 8 bases align to TRBD1. The sequences come from CD4+ T cells sorted from PBMCs, collected on the day of the yellow fever booster vaccination. DNA of the CDR3: TGTGCCAGCAGTTCGACAGGGGTGGGTCAGCCCCAGCATTTT. Encoded protein: CASSSTGVGQPQHF.